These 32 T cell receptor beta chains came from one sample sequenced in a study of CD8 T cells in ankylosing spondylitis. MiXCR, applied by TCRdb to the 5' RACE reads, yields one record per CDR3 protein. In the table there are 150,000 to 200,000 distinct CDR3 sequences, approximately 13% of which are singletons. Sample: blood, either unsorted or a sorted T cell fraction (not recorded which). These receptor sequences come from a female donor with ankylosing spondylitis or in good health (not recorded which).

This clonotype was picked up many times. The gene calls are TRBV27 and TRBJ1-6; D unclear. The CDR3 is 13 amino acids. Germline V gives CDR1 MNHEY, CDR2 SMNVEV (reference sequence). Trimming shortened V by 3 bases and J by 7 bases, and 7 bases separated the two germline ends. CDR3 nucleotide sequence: TGTGCCAGCAGTTTCGACGGGAATTCACCCCTCCACTTT. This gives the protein CASSFDGNSPLHF.

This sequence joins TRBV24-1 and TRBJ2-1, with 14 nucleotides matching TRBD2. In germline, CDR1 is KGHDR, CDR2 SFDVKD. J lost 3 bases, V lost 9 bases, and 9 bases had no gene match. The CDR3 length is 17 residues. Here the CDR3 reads CATQVGGLAGVYNEQFF. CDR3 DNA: TGTGCCACCCAAGTTGGGGGACTAGCGGGAGTCTACAATGAGCAGTTCTTC.

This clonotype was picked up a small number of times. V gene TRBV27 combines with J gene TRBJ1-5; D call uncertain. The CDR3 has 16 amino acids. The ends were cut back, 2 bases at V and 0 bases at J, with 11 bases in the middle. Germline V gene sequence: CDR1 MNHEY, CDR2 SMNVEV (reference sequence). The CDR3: CASSLGWGYSNQPQHF. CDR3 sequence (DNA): TGTGCCAGCAGTTTAGGTTGGGGTTATAGCAATCAGCCCCAGCATTTT.

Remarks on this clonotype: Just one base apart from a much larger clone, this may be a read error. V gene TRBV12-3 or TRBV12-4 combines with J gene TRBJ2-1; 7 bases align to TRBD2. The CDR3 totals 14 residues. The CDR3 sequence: CTSTLQREPNEQFF. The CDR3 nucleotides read TGTACCAGCACCCTACAGCGGGAACCCAATGAGCAGTTCTTC.

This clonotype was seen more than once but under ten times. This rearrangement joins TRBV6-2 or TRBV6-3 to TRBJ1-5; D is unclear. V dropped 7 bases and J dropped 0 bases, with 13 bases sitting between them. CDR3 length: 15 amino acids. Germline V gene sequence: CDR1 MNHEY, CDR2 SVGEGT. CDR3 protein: CASTLDPGSNQPQHF. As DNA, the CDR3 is TGTGCCAGCACCCTCGATCCGGGTAGCAATCAGCCCCAGCATTTT.

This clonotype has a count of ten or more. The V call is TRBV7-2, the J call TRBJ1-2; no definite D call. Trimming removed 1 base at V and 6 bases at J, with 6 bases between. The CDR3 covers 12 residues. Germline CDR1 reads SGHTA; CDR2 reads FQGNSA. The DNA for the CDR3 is TGTGCCAGCAGCTTAGGGCCGGATGGCTACACCTTC. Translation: CASSLGPDGYTF.

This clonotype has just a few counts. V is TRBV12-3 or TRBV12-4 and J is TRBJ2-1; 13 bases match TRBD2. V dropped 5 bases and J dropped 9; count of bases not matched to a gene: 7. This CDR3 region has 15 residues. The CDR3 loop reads CASSPTSGRAGEQFF. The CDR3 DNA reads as TGTGCCAGCAGTCCCACTAGCGGGAGGGCCGGTGAGCAGTTCTTC.

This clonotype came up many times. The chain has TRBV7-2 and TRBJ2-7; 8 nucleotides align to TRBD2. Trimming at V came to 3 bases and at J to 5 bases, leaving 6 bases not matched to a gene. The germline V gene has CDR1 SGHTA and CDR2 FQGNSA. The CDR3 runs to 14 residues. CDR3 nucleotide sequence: TGTGCCAGCAGCTTGAGCGGGAGTCCCGACGAGCAGTACTTC. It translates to CASSLSGSPDEQYF. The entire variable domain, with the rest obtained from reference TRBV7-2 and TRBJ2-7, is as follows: GAGVSQSPSNKVTEKGKDVELRCDPISGHTALYWYRQSLGQGLEFLIYFQGNSAPDKSGLPSDRFSAERTGGSVSTLTIQRTQQEDSAVYLCASSLSGSPDEQYFGPGTRLTVT.

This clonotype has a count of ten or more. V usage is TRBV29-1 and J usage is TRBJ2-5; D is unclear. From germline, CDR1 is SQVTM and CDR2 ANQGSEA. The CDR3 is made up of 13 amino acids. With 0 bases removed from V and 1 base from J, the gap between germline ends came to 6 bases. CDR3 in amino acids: CSVEDQTQETQYF. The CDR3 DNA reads TGCAGCGTTGAAGACCAGACCCAAGAGACCCAGTACTTC.

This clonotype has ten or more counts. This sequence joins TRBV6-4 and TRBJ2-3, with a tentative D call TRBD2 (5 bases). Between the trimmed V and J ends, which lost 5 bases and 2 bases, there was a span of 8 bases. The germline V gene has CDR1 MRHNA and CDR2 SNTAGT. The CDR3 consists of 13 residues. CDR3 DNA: TGTGCCAGCAGTTATCGGGACACAGATACGCAGTATTTT. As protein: CASSYRDTDTQYF.

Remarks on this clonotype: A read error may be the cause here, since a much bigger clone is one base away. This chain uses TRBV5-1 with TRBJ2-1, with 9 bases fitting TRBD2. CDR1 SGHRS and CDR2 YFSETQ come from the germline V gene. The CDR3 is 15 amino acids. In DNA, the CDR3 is TGCCCCAGCAGCATTAGCGGGAGCGGTTTGGGTGAGCAGTTCTTC. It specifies CPSSISGSGLGEQFF.

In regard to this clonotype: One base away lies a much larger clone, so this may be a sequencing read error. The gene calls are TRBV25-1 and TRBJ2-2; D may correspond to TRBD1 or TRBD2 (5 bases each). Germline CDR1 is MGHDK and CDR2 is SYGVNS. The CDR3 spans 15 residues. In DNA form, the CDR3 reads TGTGTCAGCGCGGAGTCCGGGACCAAAACCGGGGAGCTGTTTTTT. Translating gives CVSAESGTKTGELFF.

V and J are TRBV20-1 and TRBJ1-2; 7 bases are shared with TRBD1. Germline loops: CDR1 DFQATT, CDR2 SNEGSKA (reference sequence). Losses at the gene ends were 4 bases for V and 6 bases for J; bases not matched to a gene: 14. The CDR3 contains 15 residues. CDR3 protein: CSAILTRDSSHGYTF. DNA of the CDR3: TGCAGTGCTATCCTTACTCGGGACAGTAGTCATGGCTACACCTTC.

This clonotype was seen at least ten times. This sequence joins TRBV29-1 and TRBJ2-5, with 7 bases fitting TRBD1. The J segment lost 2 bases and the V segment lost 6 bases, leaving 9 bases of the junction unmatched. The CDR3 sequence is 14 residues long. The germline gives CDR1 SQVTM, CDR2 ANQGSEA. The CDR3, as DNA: TGCAGCGTCCTACCGGGACAGATTCAAGAGACCCAGTACTTC. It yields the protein CSVLPGQIQETQYF.

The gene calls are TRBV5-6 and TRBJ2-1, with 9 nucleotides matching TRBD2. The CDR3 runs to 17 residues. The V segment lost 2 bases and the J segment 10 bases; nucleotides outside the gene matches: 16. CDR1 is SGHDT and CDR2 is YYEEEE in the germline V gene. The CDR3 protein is CASSFTETGTSTSEQFF. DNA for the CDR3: TGTGCCAGCAGCTTTACCGAAACAGGGACTAGCACGTCGGAGCAGTTCTTC. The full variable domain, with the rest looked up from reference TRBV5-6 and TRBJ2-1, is DAGVTQSPTHLIKTRGQQVTLRCSPKSGHDTVSWYQQALGQGPQFIFQYYEEEERQRGNFPDRFSGHQFPNYSSELNVNALLLGDSALYLCASSFTETGTSTSEQFFGPGTRLTVL.

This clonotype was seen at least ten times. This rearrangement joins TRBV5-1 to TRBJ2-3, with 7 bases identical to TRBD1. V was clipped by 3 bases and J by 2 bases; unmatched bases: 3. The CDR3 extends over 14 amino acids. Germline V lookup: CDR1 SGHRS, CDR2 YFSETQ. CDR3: CASSSDRLTDTQYF. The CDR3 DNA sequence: TGCGCCAGCAGCTCGGACAGGCTCACAGATACGCAGTATTTT.

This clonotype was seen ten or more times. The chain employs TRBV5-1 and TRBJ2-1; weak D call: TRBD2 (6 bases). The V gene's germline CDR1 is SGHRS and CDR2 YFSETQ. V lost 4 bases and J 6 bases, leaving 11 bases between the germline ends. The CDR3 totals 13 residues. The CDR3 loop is CASSLTSTNEQFF. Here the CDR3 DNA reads TGCGCCAGCAGCCTGACTAGTACCAATGAGCAGTTCTTC.

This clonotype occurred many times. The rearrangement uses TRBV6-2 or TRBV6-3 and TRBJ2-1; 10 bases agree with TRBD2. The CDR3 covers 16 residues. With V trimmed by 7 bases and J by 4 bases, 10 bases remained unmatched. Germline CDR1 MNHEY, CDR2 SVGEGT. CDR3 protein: CASKRTTSGLYNEQFF. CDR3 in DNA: TGTGCCAGCAAGCGAACGACTAGCGGGTTATACAATGAGCAGTTCTTC.

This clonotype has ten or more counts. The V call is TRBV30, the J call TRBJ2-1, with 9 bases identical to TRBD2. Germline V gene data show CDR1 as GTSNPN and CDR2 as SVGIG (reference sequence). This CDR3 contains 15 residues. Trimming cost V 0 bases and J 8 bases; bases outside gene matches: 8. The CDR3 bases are TGTGCCTGGAGTGTAGGCGGGAGGGCCCTAGATGAGCAGTTCTTC. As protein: CAWSVGGRALDEQFF.

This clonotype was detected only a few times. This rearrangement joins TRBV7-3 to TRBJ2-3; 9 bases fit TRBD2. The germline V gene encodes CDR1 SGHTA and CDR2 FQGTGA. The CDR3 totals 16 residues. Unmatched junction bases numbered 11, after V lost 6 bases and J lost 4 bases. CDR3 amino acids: CASSLIAGEWADTQYF. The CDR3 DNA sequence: TGTGCCAGCAGTCTAATAGCGGGAGAGTGGGCAGATACGCAGTATTTT.

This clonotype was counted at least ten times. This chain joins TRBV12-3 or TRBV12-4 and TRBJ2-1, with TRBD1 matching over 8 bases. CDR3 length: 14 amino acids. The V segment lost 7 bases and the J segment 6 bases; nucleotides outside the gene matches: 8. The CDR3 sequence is CASTTGQGINEQFF. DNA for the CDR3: TGTGCCAGCACCACCGGACAGGGTATCAATGAGCAGTTCTTC.

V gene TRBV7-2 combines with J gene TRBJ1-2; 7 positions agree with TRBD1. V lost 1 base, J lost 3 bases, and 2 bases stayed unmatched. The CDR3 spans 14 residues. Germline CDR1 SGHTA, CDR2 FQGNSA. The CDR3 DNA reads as TGTGCCAGCAGCTTAGAGGGGGCGGACTATGGCTACACCTTC. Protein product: CASSLEGADYGYTF.

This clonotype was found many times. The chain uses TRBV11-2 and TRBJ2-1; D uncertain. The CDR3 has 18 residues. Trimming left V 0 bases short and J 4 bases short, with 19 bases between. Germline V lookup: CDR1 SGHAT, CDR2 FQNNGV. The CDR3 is CASSLEARAGRAYNEQFF. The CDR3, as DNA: TGTGCCAGCAGCTTAGAGGCCCGAGCTGGCCGGGCTTACAATGAGCAGTTCTTC.

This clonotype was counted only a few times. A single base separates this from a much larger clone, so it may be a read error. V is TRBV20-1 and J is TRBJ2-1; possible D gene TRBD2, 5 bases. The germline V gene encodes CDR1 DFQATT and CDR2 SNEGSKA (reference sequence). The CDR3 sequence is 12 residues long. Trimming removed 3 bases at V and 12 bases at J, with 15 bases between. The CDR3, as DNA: TGCAGTGCTAGGATAAGGGAGACTGGGCAGTTCTTC. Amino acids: CSARIRETGQFF.

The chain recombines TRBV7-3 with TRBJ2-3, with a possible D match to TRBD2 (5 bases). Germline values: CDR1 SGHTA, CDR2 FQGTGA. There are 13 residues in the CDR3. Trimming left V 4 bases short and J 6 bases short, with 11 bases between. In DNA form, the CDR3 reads TGTGCCAGCAGCTCCCTGACGGGGGATACGCAGTATTTT. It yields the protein CASSSLTGDTQYF.

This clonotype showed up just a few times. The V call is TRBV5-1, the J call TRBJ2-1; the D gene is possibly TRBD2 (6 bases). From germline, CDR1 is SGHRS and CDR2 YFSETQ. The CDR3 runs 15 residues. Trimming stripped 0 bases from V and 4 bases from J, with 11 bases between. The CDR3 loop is CASSLVPGAYNEQFF. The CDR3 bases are TGCGCCAGCAGCTTGGTGCCGGGAGCTTACAATGAGCAGTTCTTC.

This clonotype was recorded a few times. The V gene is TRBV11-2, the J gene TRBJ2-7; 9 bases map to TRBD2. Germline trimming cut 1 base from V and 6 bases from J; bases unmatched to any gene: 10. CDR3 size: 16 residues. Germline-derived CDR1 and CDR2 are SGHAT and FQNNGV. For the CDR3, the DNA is TGTGCCAGCAGCTTAGGGGATTTAGCGGGAGTGTCCGAGCAGTACTTC. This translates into CASSLGDLAGVSEQYF. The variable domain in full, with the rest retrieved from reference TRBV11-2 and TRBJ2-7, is EAGVAQSPRYKIIEKRQSVAFWCNPISGHATLYWYQQILGQGPKLLIQFQNNGVVDDSQLPKDRFSAERLKGVDSTLKIQPAKLEDSAVYLCASSLGDLAGVSEQYFGPGTRLTVT.

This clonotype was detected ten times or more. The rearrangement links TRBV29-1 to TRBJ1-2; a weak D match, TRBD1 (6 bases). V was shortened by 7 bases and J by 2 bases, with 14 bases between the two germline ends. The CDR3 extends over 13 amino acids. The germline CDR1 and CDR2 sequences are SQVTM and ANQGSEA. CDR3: CSAGSGQNYGYTF. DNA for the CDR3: TGCAGCGCCGGAAGTGGACAGAACTATGGCTACACCTTC. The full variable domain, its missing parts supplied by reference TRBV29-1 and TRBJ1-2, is SAVISQKPSRDICQRGTSLTIQCQVDSQVTMMFWYRQQPGQSLTLIATANQGSEATYESGFVIDKFPISRPNLTFSTLTVSNMSPEDSSIYLCSAGSGQNYGYTFGSGTRLTVV.

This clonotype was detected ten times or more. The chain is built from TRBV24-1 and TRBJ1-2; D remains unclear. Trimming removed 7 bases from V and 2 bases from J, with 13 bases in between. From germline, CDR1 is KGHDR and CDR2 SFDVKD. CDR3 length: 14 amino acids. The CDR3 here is CATSQMATNYGYTF. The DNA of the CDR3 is TGTGCCACCAGCCAGATGGCGACAAACTATGGCTACACCTTC.

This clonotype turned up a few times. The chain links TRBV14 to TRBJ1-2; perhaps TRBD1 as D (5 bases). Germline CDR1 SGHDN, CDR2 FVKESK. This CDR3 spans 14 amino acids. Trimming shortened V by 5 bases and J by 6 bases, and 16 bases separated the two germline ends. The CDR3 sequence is CASSGPGPWNGYTF. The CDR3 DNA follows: TGTGCCAGCAGCGGACCGGGACCCTGGAATGGCTACACCTTC.

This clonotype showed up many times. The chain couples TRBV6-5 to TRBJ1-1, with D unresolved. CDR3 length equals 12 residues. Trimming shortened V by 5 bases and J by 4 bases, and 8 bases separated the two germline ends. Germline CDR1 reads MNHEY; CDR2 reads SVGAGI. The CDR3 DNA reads TGTGCCAGCAGTAACTGGGTCACTGAAGCTTTCTTT. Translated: CASSNWVTEAFF.

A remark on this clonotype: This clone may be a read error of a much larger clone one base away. CDR3 protein: CASSSSGGNSPLHF. The CDR3 nucleotides are TGTGCCAGCAGTTCAAGCGGGGGAAATTCACCCCTCCACTTT. The J gene is TRBJ1-6, the V gene TRBV12-3 or TRBV12-4; D is possibly TRBD1 (5 bases). V lost 4 bases and J lost 7, with 11 bases in between. The CDR3 has 14 amino acids.